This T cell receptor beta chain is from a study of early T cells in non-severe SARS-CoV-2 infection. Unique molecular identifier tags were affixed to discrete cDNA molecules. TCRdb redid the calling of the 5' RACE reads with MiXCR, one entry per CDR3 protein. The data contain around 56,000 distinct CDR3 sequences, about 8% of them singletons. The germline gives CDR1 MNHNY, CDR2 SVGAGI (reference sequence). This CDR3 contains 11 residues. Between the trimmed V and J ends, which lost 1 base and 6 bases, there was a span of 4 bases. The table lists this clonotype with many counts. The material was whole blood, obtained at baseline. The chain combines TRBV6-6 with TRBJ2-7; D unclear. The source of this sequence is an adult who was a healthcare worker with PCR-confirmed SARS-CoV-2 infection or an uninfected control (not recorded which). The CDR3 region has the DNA TGTGCCAGCAGTTACTTGGGCGAGCAGTACTTC. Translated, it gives CASSYLGEQYF.